The T cell receptor beta chain under discussion was sequenced for a study of blood T cell repertoires in COVID-19. Across the whole study: COVID-19 samples, acute and convalescent, were from the United States, Italy and Spain. PBMCs, B-cell-depleted T cells, or T cells were the source of the cDNA or gDNA that made up the material.

Libraries were prepared by immunoSEQ multiplex PCR; TCRdb keeps only in-frame clonotypes and omits some of them. The sample records 35,000 to 40,000 clones, 85% to 90% being singletons. The source is a man between 65 and 85 years old with acute or convalescent COVID-19. Sequencing was performed on peripheral blood.

CDR3 DNA sequence: TGTGCCAGCAGCCGTAGCGGGACAGGGGTCACAGATACGCAGTATTTT. This sequence encodes CASSRSGTGVTDTQYF. The chain joins TRBV5-6 to TRBJ2-3, with 10 bases identical to TRBD1. The CDR3 runs 16 residues. Germline V CDR1 and CDR2: SGHDT, YYEEEE. V was clipped by 4 bases and J by 2 bases; unmatched bases: 7.